What follows are 31 T cell receptor beta chains derived from one specimen sequenced in a study of cytomegalovirus exposure and HLA in healthy donors. The PCR had 60 Vbeta and 13 Jbeta primers. Clones were sequenced by immunoSEQ multiplex PCR, and TCRdb holds only the in-frame ones, with some missing. This table holds some 120,000 clones. What was sequenced was PBMCs. These receptors came from a man in his forties or fifties in good health and CMV-seropositive.

V and J are TRBV27 and TRBJ2-3; 8 bases align to TRBD2. The V gene's germline CDR1 is MNHEY and CDR2 SMNVEV (reference sequence). V lost 5 bases and J lost 2; bases outside the gene matches: 6. The CDR3 is 15 amino acids. CDR3: CASSIGLAPTDTQYF. CDR3 bases: TGTGCCAGCAGTATCGGACTAGCCCCCACAGATACGCAGTATTTT.

The chain couples TRBV7-9 to TRBJ2-3; tentatively, D is TRBD1 (5 bases). Trimming took off 5 bases at V and 2 bases at J, with 11 bases between the two ends. CDR3 length: 14 residues. Germline CDR1 and CDR2: SEHNR and FQNEAQ (reference sequence). CDR3: CASSRTQLTDTQYF. Here the CDR3 DNA reads TGTGCCAGCAGCCGGACACAGCTCACAGATACGCAGTATTTT. The whole variable domain, remainder taken from reference TRBV7-9 and TRBJ2-3, is DTGVSQNPRHKITKRGQNVTFRCDPISEHNRLYWYRQTLGQGPEFLTYFQNEAQLEKSRLLSDRFSAERPKGSFSTLEIQRTEQGDSAMYLCASSRTQLTDTQYFGPGTRLTVL.

This chain uses TRBV2 with TRBJ2-3; no reliable D call. The CDR3 contains 14 residues. Trimming removed 3 bases from V and 8 bases from J, with 15 bases in between. Germline assignment: CDR1 SNHLY and CDR2 FYNNEI. CDR3: CASSDGLQLGTQYF. The CDR3 bases are TGTGCCAGCAGTGACGGATTACAGTTAGGTACGCAGTATTTT.

J is TRBJ1-1 and V is TRBV18; TRBD1 aligns across 9 bases. J gave up 3 bases and V 2 bases, and 4 bases lay outside the gene matches. Germline lookup yields CDR1 KGHSH and CDR2 LQKENI. This CDR3 has 15 residues. The DNA for the CDR3 is TGTGCCAGCTCACCAGGGACAGGGAGGCACACTGAAGCTTTCTTT. Translation: CASSPGTGRHTEAFF.

The chain combines TRBV7-2 with TRBJ1-2; the match to TRBD1 covers 9 bases. V lost 2 bases and J lost 5; bases outside the gene matches: 9. The CDR3 sequence is 16 residues long. The germline CDR1 and CDR2 sequences are SGHTA and FQGNSA. The CDR3 reads CASSLTGQGLSYGYTF. CDR3 DNA: TGTGCCAGCAGCTTAACGGGACAGGGCTTGTCTTATGGCTACACCTTC.

The chain is built from TRBV7-2 and TRBJ2-5, with TRBD2 as a possible D gene (6 bases). The CDR3 extends over 14 amino acids. In germline, CDR1 is SGHTA, CDR2 FQGNSA. With 10 bases removed from V and 5 bases from J, the gap between germline ends came to 20 bases. CDR3 protein: CAIAREALLETQYF. CDR3 coding DNA: TGTGCCATCGCAAGGGAGGCCCTCCTGGAGACCCAGTACTTC.

The genes are TRBV7-9 and TRBJ2-1; D is possibly TRBD2 (5 bases). CDR3 size: 14 residues. The V end lost 0 bases, the J end lost 6 bases, and 9 bases lay between the germline ends. Germline V gene lookup returns CDR1 SEHNR and CDR2 FQNEAQ (reference sequence). The CDR3 reads CASSLAGVRNEQFF. CDR3 sequence (DNA): TGTGCCAGCAGCTTAGCGGGAGTACGCAATGAGCAGTTCTTC.

The genes are TRBV6-1 and TRBJ1-5; no firm D call. CDR3 size: 15 residues. Germline values: CDR1 MNHNS, CDR2 SASEGT. The germline V and J ends were trimmed by 2 bases and 1 base, with 9 bases remaining between them. As DNA, the CDR3 is TGTGCCAGCAGTGAACAGCCGGGGAGCAATCAGCCCCAGCATTTT. Protein product: CASSEQPGSNQPQHF.

The V gene is TRBV5-1, the J gene TRBJ2-7; 10 nucleotides match TRBD2. The CDR3 is 15 residues long. V trimming: 0 bases; J trimming: 3 bases; junction bases outside the gene matches: 3. Germline V gene data show CDR1 as SGHRS and CDR2 as YFSETQ. The CDR3 DNA reads as TGCGCCAGCAGCTTGGCATTAGCGGGAGGCTACGAGCAGTACTTC. It translates to CASSLALAGGYEQYF. Variable domain in full (rest from reference TRBV5-1 and TRBJ2-7): KAGVTQTPRYLIKTRGQQVTLSCSPISGHRSVSWYQQTPGQGLQFLFEYFSETQRNKGNFPGRFSGRQFSNSRSEMNVSTLELGDSALYLCASSLALAGGYEQYFGPGTRLTVT.

This chain connects TRBV5-1 to TRBJ2-6; TRBD1 matches 8 bases. V shed 4 bases and J 4 bases; nucleotides not matched to a gene: 4. From germline, CDR1 is SGHRS and CDR2 YFSETQ. The length of the CDR3 is 15 residues. The CDR3 region is CASSTTGEGANVLTF. The DNA for the CDR3 is TGCGCCAGCAGCACGACAGGGGAGGGGGCCAACGTCCTGACTTTC.

The rearrangement uses TRBV4-1 and TRBJ1-1; 9 nucleotides align to TRBD1. The V gene's germline CDR1 is MGHRA and CDR2 YSYEKL. The junction had 2 bases not matched to a gene; V was cut back by 0 bases and J by 9 bases. The CDR3 covers 13 residues. CDR3 sequence: CASSQETGGKAFF. The CDR3 DNA follows: TGCGCCAGCAGCCAAGAAACAGGGGGCAAAGCTTTCTTT.

The rearrangement uses TRBV5-4 and TRBJ2-3; perhaps TRBD2 as D (6 bases). Trimming stripped 4 bases from V and 6 bases from J, with 9 bases between. Germline V gene data show CDR1 as SGHNT and CDR2 as YYREEE (reference sequence). The CDR3 totals 12 residues. The CDR3 bases are TGTGCCAGCAGCGAAGGAGGGGATACGCAGTATTTT. This translates into CASSEGGDTQYF.

The genes are TRBV29-1 and TRBJ2-7; D might be TRBD2 (6 bases). Germline CDR1 and CDR2: SQVTM and ANQGSEA. This CDR3 comprises 14 residues. The V and J ends lost 0 bases and 2 bases respectively, with 11 bases between them. The CDR3 protein is CSVEDGGRPYEQYF. The DNA for the CDR3 is TGCAGCGTTGAAGATGGGGGGAGACCCTACGAGCAGTACTTC.

The chain uses TRBV7-9 and TRBJ1-5, with 9 bases identical to TRBD1. Unmatched junction bases numbered 14, after V lost 5 bases and J lost 6 bases. The CDR3 consists of 17 residues. The germline gives CDR1 SEHNR, CDR2 FQNEAQ (reference sequence). The CDR3 DNA reads as TGTGCCAGCAGCGGCGCATCCCGGGACAGGGAAGGTCAGCCCCAGCATTTT. Protein sequence: CASSGASRDREGQPQHF.

The rearrangement uses TRBV7-9 and TRBJ1-2; D is perhaps TRBD1 (5 bases). The ends were cut back, 1 base at V and 4 bases at J, with 13 bases in the middle. The CDR3 contains 15 residues. Looked up from germline, CDR1 is SEHNR and CDR2 is FQNEAQ (reference sequence). CDR3: CASSLGQSPAYGYTF. The CDR3 DNA follows: TGTGCCAGCAGCTTAGGACAGTCCCCGGCCTATGGCTACACCTTC.

This chain joins TRBV6-1 and TRBJ1-1; D may be TRBD1 (6 bases). CDR1 MNHNS and CDR2 SASEGT come from the germline V gene. Trimming pared 2 bases from V and 4 bases from J, leaving 8 bases between. The CDR3 is 13 amino acids. CDR3 DNA sequence: TGTGCCAGCAGTGAACAGGGGAGCACTGAAGCTTTCTTT. Translating it yields CASSEQGSTEAFF.

V usage is TRBV14 and J usage is TRBJ1-1; D is uncertain. From germline, CDR1 is SGHDN and CDR2 FVKESK. This CDR3 has 16 residues. V lost 7 bases and J 5 bases, leaving 23 bases between the germline ends. The CDR3 reads CASKGSGGLTWTEAFF. The CDR3 DNA reads TGTGCCAGCAAAGGCAGTGGAGGCTTAACGTGGACTGAAGCTTTCTTT.

This rearrangement joins TRBV7-9 to TRBJ1-5, with a weak D call TRBD1 (5 bases). CDR1 is SEHNR and CDR2 is FQNEAQ in the germline V gene (reference sequence). V was trimmed by 4 bases and J by 6 bases, leaving 16 bases between them. The CDR3 runs to 15 residues. The CDR3 DNA is TGTGCCAGCAGCTCTTCAGAGTGGGGCGGTCAGCCCCAGCATTTT. Its protein is CASSSSEWGGQPQHF.

V gene TRBV10-2 combines with J gene TRBJ2-7; 7 nucleotides match TRBD1. The CDR3 sequence is 13 residues long. Per the germline V gene, CDR1 is WSHSY and CDR2 is SAAADI. V shed 6 bases, J shed 5 bases, and the junction held 7 bases outside the gene matches. This CDR3 is CASRGRTGHEQYF. As DNA, the CDR3 is TGCGCCAGCAGGGGTCGGACAGGACACGAGCAGTACTTC.

The gene calls are TRBV19 and TRBJ2-2; D remains ambiguous. Looked up from germline, CDR1 is LNHDA and CDR2 is SQIVND (reference sequence). The CDR3 is made up of 12 amino acids. Trimming removed 3 bases from V and 8 bases from J, with 7 bases in between. The CDR3 protein is CASSINGGELFF. The CDR3 DNA is TGTGCCAGTAGTATCAACGGGGGGGAGCTGTTTTTT. The full variable domain, with the rest looked up from reference TRBV19 and TRBJ2-2, is DGGITQSPKYLFRKEGQNVTLSCEQNLNHDAMYWYRQDPGQGLRLIYYSQIVNDFQKGDIAEGYSVSREKKESFPLTVTSAQKNPTAFYLCASSINGGELFFGEGSRLTVL.

This sequence joins TRBV18 and TRBJ2-7; D may be TRBD2 (5 bases). The CDR3 consists of 15 residues. Germline V gives CDR1 KGHSH, CDR2 LQKENI. The V end was cut by 2 bases, the J end by 7 bases, with 18 bases between. CDR3 protein: CASSPRTGDVVEQYF. The DNA for the CDR3 is TGTGCCAGCTCACCAAGGACTGGAGACGTAGTGGAGCAGTACTTC. Drawing the rest from reference TRBV18 and TRBJ2-7, the complete variable domain is NAGVMQNPRHLVRRRGQEARLRCSPMKGHSHVYWYRQLPEEGLKFMVYLQKENIIDESGMPKERFSAEFPKEGPSILRIQQVVRGDSAAYFCASSPRTGDVVEQYFGPGTRLTVT.

This CDR3 reads CAAEGSTDTQYF. The CDR3 region has the DNA TGTGCCGCGGAGGGTAGCACAGATACGCAGTATTTT. The gene calls are TRBV28 and TRBJ2-3, with a possible D match to TRBD2 (6 bases). The V and J ends lost 11 bases and 0 bases respectively, with 9 bases between them. This CDR3 region has 12 residues. Germline V lookup: CDR1 MDHEN, CDR2 SYDVKM.

V and J are TRBV15 and TRBJ2-1; TRBD2 is a possible D gene (5 bases). V shed 0 bases and J shed 6 bases, with 9 bases lying between them. CDR1 is LNHNV and CDR2 is YYDKDF in the germline V gene (reference sequence). CDR3 length: 14 amino acids. The CDR3 loop reads CATSRDKGGNEQFF. The CDR3 DNA reads as TGTGCCACCAGCAGAGATAAAGGAGGCAATGAGCAGTTCTTC.

The chain has TRBV29-1 and TRBJ2-1, with 7 bases that match TRBD2. CDR3 length equals 13 residues. Germline values: CDR1 SQVTM, CDR2 ANQGSEA. Trimming removed 7 bases from V and 7 bases from J; junction bases left unmatched: 10. The CDR3 here is CSGELAQANEQFF. CDR3 coding DNA: TGCAGCGGGGAACTAGCGCAAGCGAATGAGCAGTTCTTC.

The rearrangement uses TRBV19 and TRBJ2-1; possible D gene TRBD2, 5 bases. Germline CDR1 is LNHDA and CDR2 is SQIVND (reference sequence). There are 12 residues in the CDR3. V lost 6 bases and J 6 bases, leaving 9 bases between the germline ends. The CDR3 nucleotides are TGTGCCAGTAGGGCCCGGGGCAATGAGCAGTTCTTC. Its translation is CASRARGNEQFF.

As DNA, the CDR3 is TGTGCCAGCAGCTACGACAGGAGGCCGGCCAATGAGCAGTTCTTC. Translation gives CASSYDRRPANEQFF. The V and J genes are TRBV28 and TRBJ2-1; perhaps TRBD1 as D (6 bases). The CDR3 has 15 residues. Germline CDR1 reads MDHEN; CDR2 reads SYDVKM. Trimming shortened V by 6 bases and J by 6 bases, and 18 bases separated the two germline ends.

The chain is built from TRBV4-3 and TRBJ2-7, with D possibly being TRBD2 (5 bases). The CDR3 is 15 residues long. Deletions cut 5 bases from V and 1 base from J, with 15 bases between. Germline V CDR1 and CDR2: LGHNA, YSLEER. CDR3 in amino acids: CASSARSGSSYEQYF. CDR3 nucleotide sequence: TGCGCCAGCAGCGCTAGGAGCGGTTCATCCTACGAGCAGTACTTC.

V gene TRBV7-9 combines with J gene TRBJ2-7; D may be TRBD2 (6 bases). Trimming left V 3 bases short and J 0 bases short, with 15 bases between. Germline V gene lookup returns CDR1 SEHNR and CDR2 FQNEAQ (reference sequence). The CDR3 spans 16 residues. Here the CDR3 reads CASSFAGGTDSYEQYF. The CDR3 nucleotides read TGTGCCAGCAGCTTTGCGGGCGGGACTGACTCCTACGAGCAGTACTTC. The variable domain in full, completed from reference TRBV7-9 and TRBJ2-7, reads DTGVSQNPRHKITKRGQNVTFRCDPISEHNRLYWYRQTLGQGPEFLTYFQNEAQLEKSRLLSDRFSAERPKGSFSTLEIQRTEQGDSAMYLCASSFAGGTDSYEQYFGPGTRLTVT.

J is TRBJ1-5 and V is TRBV7-2, with a tentative D call TRBD1 (6 bases). The CDR3 is 13 residues long. V was shortened by 3 bases and J by 13 bases, with 16 bases between the two germline ends. Germline CDR1 and CDR2: SGHTA and FQGNSA. CDR3 loop: CASSFGGRESQHF. The CDR3, as DNA: TGTGCCAGCAGCTTTGGGGGCAGGGAGTCTCAGCATTTT.

The rearrangement uses TRBV28 and TRBJ1-2, with 10 bases fitting TRBD1. The CDR3 is made up of 13 amino acids. The germline V gene has CDR1 MDHEN and CDR2 SYDVKM. Trimming removed 2 bases from V and 7 bases from J; junction bases left unmatched: 1. CDR3 amino acids: CASSLRTGGGYTF. The CDR3 coding sequence is TGTGCCAGCAGTTTACGGACAGGGGGTGGCTACACCTTC.

The genes are TRBV11-3 and TRBJ2-2; D not resolved. This CDR3 region has 12 residues. With 2 bases removed from V and 7 bases from J, the gap between germline ends came to 5 bases. Germline V CDR1 and CDR2: SGHNT, YENEEA. The CDR3 DNA reads as TGTGCCAGCAGCTTATTCAGCGGGGAGCTGTTTTTT. Translated: CASSLFSGELFF.